A selection of T cell receptor beta chains follows, all from one sample in a study of blood T cell repertoires in COVID-19. Only in-frame clones appear in the TCRdb table, and some are missing; sequencing was by immunoSEQ multiplex PCR. The sample carries 210,000 or so clones, about 88% recorded once. Sequencing was carried out using peripheral blood. Source of these receptors: a woman aged 40 to 50 who had recovered from COVID-19. Both conserved end residues are part of each CDR3. Fields, in order: V gene, D gene, clone size, J gene, CDR3 DNA, CDR3 protein. D genes are given only for firm matches. The size field is filled for only some rows; it gives once, few, many or a size class.

v_call: TRBV7-2; d_call: TRBD2; clone_size: once; j_call: TRBJ2-1; cdr3_nt: TGTGCCAGCAGCTCAAGGGCAGCCCTAGCGGGAAACGAGCAGTTCTTC; cdr3_aa: CASSSRAALAGNEQFF
v_call: TRBV7-9; d_call: TRBD2; clone_size: -; j_call: TRBJ2-7; cdr3_nt: TGTGCCAGCAGCCTATTGACTAGCGGGAGTTCCGAGCAGTACTTC; cdr3_aa: CASSLLTSGSSEQYF
v_call: TRBV19; d_call: -; clone_size: -; j_call: TRBJ2-7; cdr3_nt: TGTGCCACTTCGCGACTAGACTCCTACGAGCAGTACTTC; cdr3_aa: CATSRLDSYEQYF
v_call: TRBV29-1; d_call: TRBD2; clone_size: -; j_call: TRBJ2-1; cdr3_nt: TGCAGCGTGGCTCCGGGACTAGCGGGATGGGATGAGCAGTTCTTC; cdr3_aa: CSVAPGLAGWDEQFF
v_call: TRBV6-1; d_call: TRBD2; clone_size: -; j_call: TRBJ2-7; cdr3_nt: TGTGCCAGCAGTGAGTGGCGGGAGCGCGAGCAGTACTTC; cdr3_aa: CASSEWREREQYF
v_call: TRBV18; d_call: TRBD1; clone_size: -; j_call: TRBJ2-7; cdr3_nt: TGTGCCAGCTCGCGGGACAGGGTTTCCTCCGAGCAGTACTTC; cdr3_aa: CASSRDRVSSEQYF
v_call: TRBV6-5; d_call: -; clone_size: -; j_call: TRBJ2-7; cdr3_nt: TGTGCCAGCAGTTACGGGCCTGGACTCGAGCAGTACTTC; cdr3_aa: CASSYGPGLEQYF
v_call: TRBV5-1; d_call: -; clone_size: -; j_call: TRBJ2-1; cdr3_nt: TGCGCCAGCAGCTTGGAGGGACTCTCCTACAATGAGCAGTTCTTC; cdr3_aa: CASSLEGLSYNEQFF
v_call: TRBV6-2/TRBV6-3; d_call: TRBD2; clone_size: -; j_call: TRBJ2-7; cdr3_nt: TGTGCCAGCAGTGACCTAGCGGGGGCCTCGTACGAGCAGTACTTC; cdr3_aa: CASSDLAGASYEQYF
v_call: TRBV7-9; d_call: TRBD1; clone_size: -; j_call: TRBJ1-5; cdr3_nt: TGTGCCAGCAGCTTTCCGGACAGGGAAGATCAGCCCCAGCATTTT; cdr3_aa: CASSFPDREDQPQHF
v_call: TRBV6-2/TRBV6-3; d_call: TRBD2; clone_size: -; j_call: TRBJ2-1; cdr3_nt: TGTGCCAGCAGTTACGCCTATCGGGGCGGGAGGGACAATGAGCAGTTCTTC; cdr3_aa: CASSYAYRGGRDNEQFF
v_call: TRBV6-5; d_call: -; clone_size: -; j_call: TRBJ2-5; cdr3_nt: TGTGCCAGCAGTCGAGGCCCCCGGGAGACCCAGTACTTC; cdr3_aa: CASSRGPRETQYF
v_call: TRBV3-1/TRBV3-2; d_call: -; clone_size: -; j_call: TRBJ1-1; cdr3_nt: TGTGCCAGCAGCCAATTAGCATACACAGGGAACACTGAAGCTTTCTTT; cdr3_aa: CASSQLAYTGNTEAFF
v_call: TRBV4-2; d_call: -; clone_size: -; j_call: TRBJ2-5; cdr3_nt: TGTGCCAGCCAGGATACCCAAGAGACCCAGTACTTC; cdr3_aa: CASQDTQETQYF
v_call: TRBV27; d_call: -; clone_size: -; j_call: TRBJ2-3; cdr3_nt: TGTGCCAGCAGTTTAAGCACTAGCATAGATACGCAGTATTTT; cdr3_aa: CASSLSTSIDTQYF
v_call: TRBV2; d_call: -; clone_size: -; j_call: TRBJ1-2; cdr3_nt: TGTGCCAGCAGTGAACACGGGTTCCGCTCCCATGGCTACACCTTC; cdr3_aa: CASSEHGFRSHGYTF
v_call: TRBV11-3; d_call: TRBD1; clone_size: once; j_call: TRBJ2-4; cdr3_nt: TGTGCCAGCAGCTTGCGTTCGGACAGGGGACACATTCAGTACTTC; cdr3_aa: CASSLRSDRGHIQYF
v_call: TRBV27; d_call: -; clone_size: once; j_call: TRBJ2-7; cdr3_nt: TGTGCCAGCAGTTTGGGGGGGCCGAGGGGCTCCTACGAGCAGTACTTC; cdr3_aa: CASSLGGPRGSYEQYF
v_call: TRBV4-3; d_call: -; clone_size: -; j_call: TRBJ2-1; cdr3_nt: TGCGCCAGCAGCCTGCGTCGGTCCGAGGGTGAGCAGTTCTTC; cdr3_aa: CASSLRRSEGEQFF
v_call: TRBV19; d_call: TRBD2; clone_size: -; j_call: TRBJ2-1; cdr3_nt: TGTGCCAGTAGTATCACACTAGCGGGAGACTTCAATGAGCAGTTCTTC; cdr3_aa: CASSITLAGDFNEQFF
v_call: TRBV14; d_call: -; clone_size: -; j_call: TRBJ1-6; cdr3_nt: TGTGCCAGCAGCCAATCGTTGCGTAGCCCCCTCCACTTT; cdr3_aa: CASSQSLRSPLHF
v_call: TRBV9; d_call: TRBD2; clone_size: -; j_call: TRBJ2-7; cdr3_nt: TGTGCCAGCAGCGGCGGGGGACTAGCGGCCTACGAGCAGTACTTC; cdr3_aa: CASSGGGLAAYEQYF
v_call: TRBV7-9; d_call: -; clone_size: -; j_call: TRBJ1-1; cdr3_nt: TGTGCCAGCAGCTTAGCGTTGGGGGCGGCTGGGTACACTGAAGCTTTCTTT; cdr3_aa: CASSLALGAAGYTEAFF
v_call: TRBV11-2; d_call: -; clone_size: -; j_call: TRBJ2-3; cdr3_nt: TGTGCCAGCAGCTTAGATGGGCGGGTTACGCAGTATTTT; cdr3_aa: CASSLDGRVTQYF
v_call: TRBV4-1; d_call: -; clone_size: -; j_call: TRBJ1-6; cdr3_nt: TGCGCCAGCAGCCAAGAGGGCTTAGGTGAGGGAGGATCACCCCTCCACTTT; cdr3_aa: CASSQEGLGEGGSPLHF
v_call: TRBV27; d_call: -; clone_size: -; j_call: TRBJ2-5; cdr3_nt: TGTGCCAGCAGTTTAGCCAGGGAAGAGACCCAGTACTTC; cdr3_aa: CASSLAREETQYF
v_call: TRBV10-3; d_call: TRBD1; clone_size: -; j_call: TRBJ2-2; cdr3_nt: TGTGCCATACCGACAGGGGAGAACACCGGGGAGCTGTTTTTT; cdr3_aa: CAIPTGENTGELFF
v_call: TRBV9; d_call: -; clone_size: -; j_call: TRBJ2-1; cdr3_nt: TGTGCCAGCAGCGTAGACTACACTTCGGGGTCCTACAATGAGCAGTTCTTC; cdr3_aa: CASSVDYTSGSYNEQFF
v_call: TRBV19; d_call: TRBD1; clone_size: -; j_call: TRBJ1-1; cdr3_nt: TGTGCCAGTAGTAGTTATTCCGGGACAGCGAACACTGAAGCTTTCTTT; cdr3_aa: CASSSYSGTANTEAFF
v_call: TRBV21-1; d_call: -; clone_size: -; j_call: TRBJ2-2; cdr3_nt: TGTGCCAGCAGCAAAGCCGGGACTAGCGGGAGAGCCGGGGAGCTGTTTTTT; cdr3_aa: CASSKAGTSGRAGELFF
v_call: TRBV3-1/TRBV3-2; d_call: -; clone_size: -; j_call: TRBJ2-2; cdr3_nt: TGTGCCAGCAGCCAAGAAGGGCTAGCGTCCGGGGAGCTGTTTTTT; cdr3_aa: CASSQEGLASGELFF
v_call: TRBV2; d_call: TRBD1; clone_size: -; j_call: TRBJ2-7; cdr3_nt: TGTGCCAGCAGTGAAAGGGGGCAGGGGAGCTTTAACGAGCAGTACTTC; cdr3_aa: CASSERGQGSFNEQYF
v_call: TRBV19; d_call: -; clone_size: few; j_call: TRBJ1-5; cdr3_nt: TGTGCCAGTAGTGGTGGGGGGGGCAATCAGCCCCAGCATTTT; cdr3_aa: CASSGGGGNQPQHF
v_call: TRBV19; d_call: -; clone_size: -; j_call: TRBJ2-5; cdr3_nt: TGTGCCAGTAGTATTTCCGGGGGGACCCAGTACTTC; cdr3_aa: CASSISGGTQYF
v_call: TRBV4-3; d_call: TRBD2; clone_size: -; j_call: TRBJ2-3; cdr3_nt: TGCGCCAGCAGCCAAGGGGGAGGGATCGGGGGAAGCACAGATACGCAGTATTTT; cdr3_aa: CASSQGGGIGGSTDTQYF
v_call: TRBV28; d_call: -; clone_size: -; j_call: TRBJ1-2; cdr3_nt: TGTGCCAGCAGCTCGGACTATGGCTACACCTTC; cdr3_aa: CASSSDYGYTF
v_call: TRBV28; d_call: TRBD1; clone_size: -; j_call: TRBJ1-1; cdr3_nt: TGTGCCAGCAGACAAGGACCCAGGACAGGGGTAAACACTGAAGCTTTCTTT; cdr3_aa: CASRQGPRTGVNTEAFF
v_call: TRBV5-1; d_call: -; clone_size: -; j_call: TRBJ2-7; cdr3_nt: TGCGCCAGCAGCTTGTCCAGCGGTAATCCCTACGAGCAGTACTTC; cdr3_aa: CASSLSSGNPYEQYF
v_call: TRBV7-9; d_call: -; clone_size: few; j_call: TRBJ1-2; cdr3_nt: TGTGCCAGCAGCTGGGACTTCGATGGCTACACCTTC; cdr3_aa: CASSWDFDGYTF
v_call: TRBV7-9; d_call: TRBD1; clone_size: -; j_call: TRBJ2-6; cdr3_nt: TGTGCCAACAGCTTATTCACAGGGGGCTCTGGGGCCAACGTCCTGACTTTC; cdr3_aa: CANSLFTGGSGANVLTF
v_call: TRBV7-9; d_call: TRBD1; clone_size: -; j_call: TRBJ1-2; cdr3_nt: TGTGCCAGCAGAGGACCGGGACAGGGGGCATATGGCTACACCTTC; cdr3_aa: CASRGPGQGAYGYTF
v_call: TRBV4-3; d_call: -; clone_size: -; j_call: TRBJ1-5; cdr3_nt: TGCGCCAGCAGCCAAGATCTTACAGGGTATCAGCCCCAGCATTTT; cdr3_aa: CASSQDLTGYQPQHF
v_call: TRBV28; d_call: TRBD2; clone_size: -; j_call: TRBJ2-2; cdr3_nt: TGTGCCAGCAGTTGGACTAGCGTCGGCACCGGGGAGCTGTTTTTT; cdr3_aa: CASSWTSVGTGELFF
v_call: TRBV27; d_call: -; clone_size: once; j_call: TRBJ2-7; cdr3_nt: TGTGCCAGCGGGCGGGGTGTCTACGAGCAGTACTTC; cdr3_aa: CASGRGVYEQYF
v_call: TRBV27; d_call: -; clone_size: -; j_call: TRBJ2-3; cdr3_nt: TGTGCCAGCGGGCTTCAGGGCGGGGAGTCCACAGATACGCAGTATTTT; cdr3_aa: CASGLQGGESTDTQYF
v_call: TRBV6-1; d_call: -; clone_size: -; j_call: TRBJ2-1; cdr3_nt: TGTGCCAGCAGTGAACGGTTGCGGAGCTCCTACAATGAGCAGTTCTTC; cdr3_aa: CASSERLRSSYNEQFF
v_call: TRBV7-9; d_call: -; clone_size: -; j_call: TRBJ1-5; cdr3_nt: TGTGCCAGCAGCCCGATCAGAAACAATCAGCCCCAGCATTTT; cdr3_aa: CASSPIRNNQPQHF
v_call: TRBV6-5; d_call: -; clone_size: -; j_call: TRBJ1-5; cdr3_nt: TGTGCCAGCAGTTACTCGGGTCAGGTCAATCAGCCCCAGCATTTT; cdr3_aa: CASSYSGQVNQPQHF
v_call: TRBV7-9; d_call: -; clone_size: once; j_call: TRBJ1-1; cdr3_nt: TGTGCCAGCAGCTATCAGAGCCAGGGCGGCACTGAAGCTTTCTTT; cdr3_aa: CASSYQSQGGTEAFF
v_call: TRBV19; d_call: -; clone_size: -; j_call: TRBJ1-1; cdr3_nt: TGTGCCAGTAGTATTCTTAGCAGGGTCTGGAACACTGAAGCTTTCTTT; cdr3_aa: CASSILSRVWNTEAFF
v_call: TRBV5-6; d_call: -; clone_size: -; j_call: TRBJ1-2; cdr3_nt: TGTGCCAGCAGCCCCACAGGTTATTCTCGCTATGGCTACACCTTC; cdr3_aa: CASSPTGYSRYGYTF
v_call: TRBV28; d_call: -; clone_size: once; j_call: TRBJ1-4; cdr3_nt: TGTGCCAGCAGTTTAGTTGTCAGGGAAAAACTGTTTTTT; cdr3_aa: CASSLVVREKLFF
v_call: TRBV6-1; d_call: TRBD1; clone_size: -; j_call: TRBJ1-5; cdr3_nt: TGTGCCAGCAGTGAAGTTAGGGGGCAGGTTCAGCCCCAGCATTTT; cdr3_aa: CASSEVRGQVQPQHF
v_call: TRBV27; d_call: TRBD1; clone_size: -; j_call: TRBJ1-4; cdr3_nt: TGTGCCAGCAGTTCAGTGACAGGGGGGAAGGAAAAACTGTTTTTT; cdr3_aa: CASSSVTGGKEKLFF
v_call: TRBV2; d_call: -; clone_size: once; j_call: TRBJ1-1; cdr3_nt: TGTGCCAGCAGTGGATCGGGAGGGGTCGAAGCTTTCTTT; cdr3_aa: CASSGSGGVEAFF